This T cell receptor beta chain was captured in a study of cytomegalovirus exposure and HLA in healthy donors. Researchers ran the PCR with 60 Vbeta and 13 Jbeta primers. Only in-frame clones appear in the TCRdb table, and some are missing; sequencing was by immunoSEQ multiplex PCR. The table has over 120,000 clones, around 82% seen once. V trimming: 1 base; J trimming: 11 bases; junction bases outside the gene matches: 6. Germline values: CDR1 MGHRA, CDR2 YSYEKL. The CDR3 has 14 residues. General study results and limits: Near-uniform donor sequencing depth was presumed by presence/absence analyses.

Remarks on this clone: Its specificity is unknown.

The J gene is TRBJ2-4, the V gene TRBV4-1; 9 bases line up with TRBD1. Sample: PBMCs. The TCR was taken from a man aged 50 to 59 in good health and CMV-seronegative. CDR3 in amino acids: CASSQGQGGPVQYF. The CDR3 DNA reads TGCGCCAGCAGCCAAGGACAGGGGGGCCCTGTTCAGTACTTC.